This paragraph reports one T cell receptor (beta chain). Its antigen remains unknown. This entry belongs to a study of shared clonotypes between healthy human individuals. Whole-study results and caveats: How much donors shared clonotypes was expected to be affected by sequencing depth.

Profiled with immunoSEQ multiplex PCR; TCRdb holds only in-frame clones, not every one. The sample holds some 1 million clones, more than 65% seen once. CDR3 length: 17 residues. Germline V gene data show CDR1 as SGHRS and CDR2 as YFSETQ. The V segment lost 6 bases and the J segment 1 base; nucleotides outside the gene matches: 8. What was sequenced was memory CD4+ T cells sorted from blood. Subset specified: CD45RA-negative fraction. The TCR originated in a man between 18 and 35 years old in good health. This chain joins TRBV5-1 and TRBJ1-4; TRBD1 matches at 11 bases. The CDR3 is CASNSGQGAGTNEKLFF. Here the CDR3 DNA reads TGCGCCAGCAACTCCGGACAGGGGGCGGGAACTAATGAAAAACTGTTTTTT.